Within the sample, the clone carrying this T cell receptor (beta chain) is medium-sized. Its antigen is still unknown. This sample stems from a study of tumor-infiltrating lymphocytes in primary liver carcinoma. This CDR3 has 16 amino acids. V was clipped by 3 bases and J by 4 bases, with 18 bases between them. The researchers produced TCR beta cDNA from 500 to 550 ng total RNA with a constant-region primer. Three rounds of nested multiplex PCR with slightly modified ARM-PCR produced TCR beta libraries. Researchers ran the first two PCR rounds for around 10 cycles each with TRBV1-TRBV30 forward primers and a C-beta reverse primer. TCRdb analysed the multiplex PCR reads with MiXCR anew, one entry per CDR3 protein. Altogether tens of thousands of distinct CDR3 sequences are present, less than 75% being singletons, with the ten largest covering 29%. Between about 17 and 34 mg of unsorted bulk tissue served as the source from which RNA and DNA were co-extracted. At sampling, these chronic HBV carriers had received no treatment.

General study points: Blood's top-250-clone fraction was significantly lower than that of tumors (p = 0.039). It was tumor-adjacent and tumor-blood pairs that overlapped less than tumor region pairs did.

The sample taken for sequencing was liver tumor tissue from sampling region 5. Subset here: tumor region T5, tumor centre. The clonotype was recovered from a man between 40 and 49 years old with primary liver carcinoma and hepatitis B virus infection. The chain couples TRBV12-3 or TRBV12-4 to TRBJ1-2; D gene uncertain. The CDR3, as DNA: TGTGCCAGCAGTTTTTTCATTGGACCCGAATTCTATGGCTACACCTTC. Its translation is CASSFFIGPEFYGYTF.